These T cell receptor beta chains were read from a single sample in a study of blood T cell repertoires in COVID-19. Clones were read by immunoSEQ multiplex PCR, and TCRdb kept only the in-frame ones, dropping some. Of 200,000 or so clones in the sample, around 82% were seen once. Sequenced sample: peripheral blood. The receptor source for this set is a woman in her 70s with acute or convalescent COVID-19. The CDR3 runs from the conserved cysteine through the conserved F or W. Fields, in order: CDR3 length, V gene, clone size, J gene, D gene, CDR3 protein, CDR3 DNA. A D gene is named only where the DNA matches it firmly. Clone size is not always given. Where it is, it says once, few, many or a class for expanded clones.

length: 19; V: TRBV7-9; size: .; J: TRBJ2-5; D: TRBD2; CDR3: CASRTDSGGARNYQETQYF; DNA: TGTGCCAGCAGGACCGATTCGGGGGGGGCCAGGAACTACCAAGAGACCCAGTACTTC
length: 17; V: TRBV27; size: .; J: TRBJ1-6; D: TRBD1; CDR3: CASSSRTGSSYNSPLHF; DNA: TGTGCCAGCAGCTCACGGACAGGGAGCTCCTATAATTCACCCCTCCACTTT
length: 15; V: TRBV18; size: .; J: TRBJ2-1; D: TRBD2; CDR3: CASSRGLAGEVEQFF; DNA: TGTGCCAGCTCACGAGGACTAGCGGGAGAGGTTGAGCAGTTCTTC
length: 13; V: TRBV6-5; size: .; J: TRBJ2-5; D: .; CDR3: CASRPGGRETQYF; DNA: TGTGCCAGCAGACCTGGGGGCCGGGAGACCCAGTACTTC
length: 15; V: TRBV5-1; size: .; J: TRBJ2-7; D: TRBD1; CDR3: CASSEPSTGAYEQYF; DNA: TGCGCCAGCAGCGAACCATCGACAGGGGCCTACGAGCAGTACTTC
length: 14; V: TRBV3-1/TRBV3-2; size: .; J: TRBJ1-2; D: TRBD1; CDR3: CASSQRTGGGGYTF; DNA: TGTGCCAGCAGCCAGCGTACAGGGGGCGGGGGCTACACCTTC
length: 12; V: TRBV2; size: .; J: TRBJ1-2; D: .; CDR3: CASSGQGGGYTF; DNA: TGTGCCAGCAGTGGGCAGGGCGGTGGCTACACCTTC
length: 12; V: TRBV7-2; size: once; J: TRBJ2-5; D: .; CDR3: CASSPEVETQYF; DNA: TGTGCCAGCAGCCCAGAGGTAGAGACCCAGTACTTC
length: 17; V: TRBV5-6; size: .; J: TRBJ2-3; D: TRBD2; CDR3: CASSLRGLASSTDTQYF; DNA: TGTGCCAGCAGCTTGCGGGGACTAGCGAGCAGCACAGATACGCAGTATTTT
length: 15; V: TRBV6-5; size: .; J: TRBJ1-4; D: .; CDR3: CASSYSRATNEKLFF; DNA: TGTGCCAGCAGTTACTCGAGGGCAACTAATGAAAAACTGTTTTTT
length: 13; V: TRBV7-5; size: .; J: TRBJ2-7; D: .; CDR3: CVRSFSNGDEQYF; DNA: TGTGTCAGAAGCTTTTCAAACGGAGACGAGCAGTACTTC
length: 17; V: TRBV2; size: .; J: TRBJ2-1; D: TRBD2; CDR3: CASSLVLLAEIYNEQFF; DNA: TGTGCCAGCAGTTTAGTTCTTCTAGCGGAGATCTACAATGAGCAGTTCTTC
length: 15; V: TRBV5-5; size: .; J: TRBJ2-1; D: TRBD1; CDR3: CASSAGTGGYNEQFF; DNA: TGTGCCAGCAGCGCCGGGACAGGGGGTTACAATGAGCAGTTCTTC
length: 13; V: TRBV6-6; size: .; J: TRBJ1-1; D: TRBD1; CDR3: CASSSQTGLGAFF; DNA: TGTGCCAGCAGTTCCCAGACAGGGTTGGGTGCTTTCTTT
length: 13; V: TRBV6-5; size: .; J: TRBJ1-2; D: TRBD1; CDR3: CASSSQGARGYTF; DNA: TGTGCCAGCAGTAGTCAGGGGGCGCGAGGCTACACCTTC
length: 12; V: TRBV5-1; size: .; J: TRBJ2-7; D: .; CDR3: CASRDSSYEQYF; DNA: TGCGCCAGCAGGGACAGCTCCTACGAGCAGTACTTC
length: 14; V: TRBV5-6; size: .; J: TRBJ1-3; D: .; CDR3: CASSLLDSGNTIYF; DNA: TGTGCCAGCAGCTTGTTAGACTCTGGAAACACCATATATTTT
length: 17; V: TRBV30; size: .; J: TRBJ2-1; D: TRBD2; CDR3: CAWSLTLTSGGYNEQFF; DNA: TGTGCCTGGAGTTTAACCCTTACTAGCGGGGGTTACAATGAGCAGTTCTTC
length: 12; V: TRBV5-1; size: once; J: TRBJ1-1; D: TRBD1; CDR3: CASSSDRAEAFF; DNA: TGCGCCAGCAGCTCGGACAGGGCTGAAGCTTTCTTT
length: 18; V: TRBV5-1; size: .; J: TRBJ2-1; D: TRBD2; CDR3: CASSLAPGLAVSYNEQFF; DNA: TGCGCCAGCAGCTTGGCCCCGGGACTAGCGGTCTCCTACAATGAGCAGTTCTTC
length: 15; V: TRBV6-6; size: .; J: TRBJ2-7; D: .; CDR3: CASRPGRDTTYEQYF; DNA: TGTGCCAGCAGACCCGGACGGGACACAACCTACGAGCAGTACTTC
length: 15; V: TRBV28; size: .; J: TRBJ2-7; D: TRBD2; CDR3: CASSPTSGMAYEQYF; DNA: TGTGCCAGCAGTCCAACTAGCGGGATGGCCTACGAGCAGTACTTC
length: 12; V: TRBV28; size: .; J: TRBJ1-4; D: TRBD1; CDR3: CASGQGNEKLFF; DNA: TGTGCTTCGGGACAGGGGAATGAAAAACTGTTTTTT
length: 13; V: TRBV9; size: .; J: TRBJ1-2; D: TRBD1; CDR3: CASSPQGGYGYTF; DNA: TGTGCCAGCAGCCCACAGGGGGGCTATGGCTACACCTTC
length: 13; V: TRBV19; size: .; J: TRBJ2-1; D: TRBD2; CDR3: CATASGRDGEQFF; DNA: TGTGCCACCGCTAGCGGGAGGGATGGTGAGCAGTTCTTC
length: 14; V: TRBV6-6; size: .; J: TRBJ2-1; D: TRBD2; CDR3: CASGTGLASNEQFF; DNA: TGTGCCAGCGGAACGGGACTAGCATCCAATGAGCAGTTCTTC
length: 14; V: TRBV6-5; size: .; J: TRBJ1-1; D: TRBD1; CDR3: CASMTTGGNTEAFF; DNA: TGTGCCAGCATGACGACAGGGGGGAACACTGAAGCTTTCTTT
length: 13; V: TRBV10-3; size: .; J: TRBJ2-7; D: TRBD2; CDR3: CAITEREAYEQYF; DNA: TGTGCCATCACAGAGCGGGAGGCGTACGAGCAGTACTTC
length: 12; V: TRBV19; size: .; J: TRBJ2-1; D: .; CDR3: CASSGAVEEQFF; DNA: TGTGCCAGTAGTGGGGCAGTCGAGGAGCAGTTCTTC
length: 15; V: TRBV7-2; size: .; J: TRBJ2-1; D: TRBD2; CDR3: CASSLSGASYNEQFF; DNA: TGTGCCAGCAGCTTGAGCGGGGCATCCTACAATGAGCAGTTCTTC
length: 16; V: TRBV10-2; size: .; J: TRBJ1-5; D: TRBD1; CDR3: CASSEGQGWFGQPQHF; DNA: TGCGCCAGCAGTGAGGGACAGGGTTGGTTTGGTCAGCCCCAGCATTTT
length: 14; V: TRBV7-2; size: .; J: TRBJ1-4; D: .; CDR3: CASSLGFGEEKLFF; DNA: TGTGCCAGCAGCCTGGGATTCGGGGAAGAAAAACTGTTTTTT